One sample yielded the 17 T cell receptor beta chains listed below, sequenced in a study of blood T cell repertoires in COVID-19. Assay: immunoSEQ multiplex PCR; the TCRdb copy retains only in-frame clones and omits some. The repertoire holds under 300,000 clones, with 70% to 90% as singletons. Sequenced sample: peripheral blood. The receptors stem from a woman aged 30 to 39 with active or convalescent COVID-19.

The V and J genes are TRBV18 and TRBJ1-1; D gene unclear. The CDR3 extends over 15 amino acids. Germline V gene sequence: CDR1 KGHSH, CDR2 LQKENI. V lost 1 base to trimming and J lost 0 bases, with 9 bases between them. The CDR3 region has the DNA TGTGCCAGCTCACCACGGTACAACGTGAACACTGAAGCTTTCTTT. As protein: CASSPRYNVNTEAFF.

The chain employs TRBV10-3 and TRBJ2-1; tentative D call: TRBD1 (5 bases). The V end was cut by 2 bases, the J end by 0 bases, with 8 bases between. The germline V gene encodes CDR1 ENHRY and CDR2 SYGVKD. This CDR3 is 15 amino acids long. The CDR3 region is CAISENQGSYNEQFF. The CDR3 DNA reads as TGTGCCATCAGTGAGAACCAGGGCTCCTACAATGAGCAGTTCTTC.

The rearrangement links TRBV24-1 to TRBJ2-3; TRBD2 matches at 12 bases. The CDR3 sequence is 15 residues long. The V and J ends lost 5 bases and 9 bases, in that order; junction bases with no gene match: 8. CDR1 is KGHDR, CDR2 SFDVKD, per germline. The CDR3 nucleotides are TGTGCCACCAGTGCCGGGGGAACTAGCGGGGGGACGCAGTATTTT. Translation: CATSAGGTSGGTQYF.

This chain links TRBV5-1 with TRBJ2-7; D gene uncertain. Per the germline V gene, CDR1 is SGHRS and CDR2 is YFSETQ. The CDR3 contains 14 residues. The V end was cut by 4 bases, the J end by 7 bases, with 18 bases between. CDR3 residues: CASSLTTGFGEQYF. CDR3 nucleotide sequence: TGCGCCAGCAGCCTGACCACCGGGTTTGGGGAGCAGTACTTC.

The chain carries TRBV6-1 and TRBJ1-3; D gene uncertain. The V gene's germline CDR1 is MNHNS and CDR2 SASEGT. The V and J ends lost 0 bases and 2 bases respectively, with 8 bases between them. The CDR3 totals 15 residues. The CDR3 spells CASSEASQTGNTIYF. As DNA, the CDR3 is TGTGCCAGCAGTGAAGCGTCCCAGACTGGAAACACCATATATTTT.

The genes are TRBV7-2 and TRBJ2-2; D not certain. Trimming shortened V by 5 bases and J by 4 bases, and 8 bases separated the two germline ends. The CDR3 sequence is 13 residues long. Germline V lookup: CDR1 SGHTA, CDR2 FQGNSA. CDR3 residues: CASSPHPTGELFF. Here the CDR3 DNA reads TGTGCCAGCAGCCCACATCCCACCGGGGAGCTGTTTTTT.

This clone was seen once. The gene calls are TRBV6-5 and TRBJ2-7; 8 bases line up with TRBD2. With V trimmed by 6 bases and J by 0 bases, 7 bases remained unmatched. Germline V gives CDR1 MNHEY, CDR2 SVGAGI. CDR3 size: 15 residues. CDR3 in DNA: TGTGCCAGCAGCAAACTAGCGGTGAGCTCCTACGAGCAGTACTTC. Amino acid sequence: CASSKLAVSSYEQYF.

The V gene is TRBV11-2, the J gene TRBJ1-3; no firm D call. V lost 1 base to trimming and J lost 2 bases, with 9 bases between them. The CDR3 totals 15 residues. Germline-derived CDR1 and CDR2 are SGHAT and FQNNGV. The CDR3 DNA reads TGTGCCAGCAGCTTAGGGGTAGGAGCTGGAAACACCATATATTTT. Protein sequence: CASSLGVGAGNTIYF. The variable domain in full, with the rest retrieved from reference TRBV11-2 and TRBJ1-3, is EAGVAQSPRYKIIEKRQSVAFWCNPISGHATLYWYQQILGQGPKLLIQFQNNGVVDDSQLPKDRFSAERLKGVDSTLKIQPAKLEDSAVYLCASSLGVGAGNTIYFGEGSWLTVV.

V is TRBV12-2 and J is TRBJ2-1; the table gives TRBD2 as D, unverified against the DNA. TRBV12-2 is a listed pseudogene. The CDR3 consists of 16 residues. CDR3 in amino acids: CASPRVQGLAFNEQFF. Here the CDR3 DNA reads TGTGCAAGTCCCCGGGTTCAGGGACTAGCCTTCAATGAGCAGTTCTTC.

The chain joins TRBV5-4 to TRBJ2-2; a possible D gene is TRBD2 (5 bases). The germline V and J ends were trimmed by 2 bases and 6 bases, with 14 bases remaining between them. The CDR3 is made up of 15 amino acids. Germline CDR1 and CDR2: SGHNT and YYREEE (reference sequence). Written as DNA, the CDR3 is TGTGCCAGCAGCTTTTTCCAACTAGTTTCCGGGGAGCTGTTTTTT. The encoded protein is CASSFFQLVSGELFF.

The rearrangement joins TRBV7-2 to TRBJ1-6, with TRBD1 matching over 11 bases. The CDR3 length is 17 residues. CDR1 SGHTA and CDR2 FQGNSA come from the germline V gene. The ends lost 5 bases at V and 2 bases at J; junction bases unmatched: 5. The DNA for the CDR3 is TGTGCCAGCAGCCACCGGACAGGGGGCCCCTATAATTCACCCCTCCACTTT. Residues: CASSHRTGGPYNSPLHF.

The chain uses TRBV7-2 and TRBJ2-7; 11 bases map to TRBD2. From germline, CDR1 is SGHTA and CDR2 FQGNSA. V dropped 5 bases and J dropped 1; count of bases not matched to a gene: 7. This CDR3 contains 16 residues. CDR3 nucleotides: TGTGCCAGCAGCAAACGCCGGACTAGCGGGTCCTACGAGCAGTACTTC. It codes for CASSKRRTSGSYEQYF.

Points on this clone: The same CDR3 arises from other DNA sequences in this sample as well. V and J are TRBV4-3 and TRBJ1-1, with D hard to call. The CDR3 consists of 13 residues. V dropped 4 bases and J dropped 0 bases, with 6 bases sitting between them. The V gene's germline CDR1 is LGHNA and CDR2 YSLEER. The DNA of the CDR3 is TGCGCCAGCAGCCTCAGCGTGAACACTGAAGCTTTCTTT. Translating it yields CASSLSVNTEAFF.

This chain uses TRBV3-1 (or the pseudogene TRBV3-2) with TRBJ2-2, with unresolved D. The CDR3 runs to 15 residues. CDR1 and CDR2 from the germline V gene are LGHDT and YNNKEL (reference sequence). The V end was cut by 2 bases, the J end by 0 bases, with 7 bases between. DNA of the CDR3: TGTGCCAGCAGCCAACACCAGTCGAACACCGGGGAGCTGTTTTTT. Encoded protein: CASSQHQSNTGELFF.

The CDR3 coding sequence is TGTGCCATCAGTGGAGGTCTTCAGGGGGCCTGGGACACTGAAGCTTTCTTT. Protein sequence: CAISGGLQGAWDTEAFF. V is TRBV10-3 and J is TRBJ1-1; the match to TRBD1 covers 8 bases. V was pared by 4 bases and J by 3 bases, with 13 bases of the junction left unmatched. Germline lookup yields CDR1 ENHRY and CDR2 SYGVKD. CDR3 size: 17 residues.

There are a few counts of this clone. The chain carries TRBV5-1 and TRBJ1-1; TRBD1 is a possible D gene (5 bases). The V end lost 2 bases, the J end lost 2 bases, and 19 bases lay between the germline ends. The CDR3 spans 17 residues. Germline V gives CDR1 SGHRS, CDR2 YFSETQ. The CDR3 spells CASSFPRGHDFNTEAFF. In DNA, the CDR3 is TGCGCCAGCAGCTTCCCTAGAGGACACGATTTCAACACTGAAGCTTTCTTT.

The chain couples TRBV19 to TRBJ1-5, with a tentative D call TRBD1 (6 bases). The germline V gene encodes CDR1 LNHDA and CDR2 SQIVND (reference sequence). V lost 1 base and J 7 bases, leaving 17 bases between the germline ends. This CDR3 has 16 amino acids. DNA of the CDR3: TGTGCCAGTAGTATAGCTGGGGGGGGGCTGGGGCAGCCCCAGCATTTT. Translated, it gives CASSIAGGGLGQPQHF.